The clone carrying this TCR beta chain was seen at least ten times. The antigen remains undetermined. V lost 4 bases, J lost 0 bases, and 13 bases lay in between. This CDR3 contains 14 residues. From germline, CDR1 is DFQATT and CDR2 SNEGSKA (reference sequence). The data originate from a study of early T cells in non-severe SARS-CoV-2 infection. cDNA molecules, individually, were tagged with unique molecular identifiers. MiXCR was run by TCRdb on the 5' RACE reads, yielding one entry per CDR3 protein. The sample records tens of thousands of distinct CDR3 sequences, less than 7% being singletons. The study, taken as a whole, reports: A preference for anti-spike CD8 responses marked VDJdb matching, which missed private and CD4 specificities.

Sequencing used whole blood. This sequence originates from an adult who was a healthcare worker with PCR-confirmed SARS-CoV-2 infection or an uninfected control (not recorded which). The chain links TRBV20-1 to TRBJ2-7, with D possibly TRBD1 on 5 matching bases. Here the CDR3 DNA reads TGCAGTGCTATTCGTGGGGCCAGCTCCTACGAGCAGTACTTC. It yields the protein CSAIRGASSYEQYF.